The 24 T cell receptor beta chains presented below share a single source sample, sequenced in a study of cytomegalovirus exposure and HLA in healthy donors. PCR used 60 Vbeta primers and 13 Jbeta primers. Clones were sequenced by immunoSEQ multiplex PCR, and TCRdb holds only the in-frame ones, with some missing. The table records 150,000 to 200,000 clones, 75% to 85% of them present only once. Material for sequencing was PBMCs. These receptors originate from a middle-aged man in good health and CMV-seropositive.

The chain employs TRBV9 and TRBJ2-5, with 14 bases fitting TRBD2. Trimming took 4 bases from V and 5 from J; bases not matched to a gene: 7. The germline V gene encodes CDR1 SGDLS and CDR2 YYNGEE. The CDR3 extends over 16 amino acids. The CDR3 nucleotides read TGTGCCAGCAGCCTCGGGACTAGCGGGAGTCCGGAGACCCAGTACTTC. Translation: CASSLGTSGSPETQYF. The whole variable domain, filled in from reference TRBV9 and TRBJ2-5, reads DSGVTQTPKHLITATGQRVTLRCSPRSGDLSVYWYQQSLDQGLQFLIQYYNGEERAKGNILERFSAQQFPDLHSELNLSSLELGDSALYFCASSLGTSGSPETQYFGPGTRLLVL.

This clone appeared once. Other nucleotide sequences in the sample specify the same CDR3. The genes are TRBV21-1 and TRBJ2-7; TRBD1 is the table's D call and was not checked against the DNA. TRBV21-1 is designated a pseudogene. The CDR3 totals 15 residues. The CDR3: CASSPGQAVSYEQYF. The CDR3 nucleotides read TGTGCCAGCAGCCCGGGACAGGCGGTCTCCTACGAGCAGTACTTC.

In this sample, this clone turned up a few times. The CDR3 loop reads CASSLAGQAGYTF. In DNA, the CDR3 is TGTGCCAGCAGCTTAGCCGGACAGGCGGGCTACACCTTC. The chain links TRBV7-2 to TRBJ1-2, with 7 bases that match TRBD1. This CDR3 comprises 13 residues. Per the germline V gene, CDR1 is SGHTA and CDR2 is FQGNSA. V shed 0 bases and J 8 bases; nucleotides not matched to a gene: 3.

The V gene is TRBV29-1, the J gene TRBJ1-2, with D possibly TRBD1 on 5 matching bases. Per the germline V gene, CDR1 is SQVTM and CDR2 is ANQGSEA. The V end lost 4 bases, the J end lost 2 bases, and 8 bases lay between the germline ends. The CDR3 runs 12 residues. CDR3 DNA: TGCAGCGTTGCCGACAGAAACTATGGCTACACCTTC. It is translated as CSVADRNYGYTF.

V and J are TRBV5-1 and TRBJ2-7, with TRBD1 matching over 7 bases. Germline V gene sequence: CDR1 SGHRS, CDR2 YFSETQ. CDR3 length: 16 residues. Losses at the gene ends were 1 base for V and 2 bases for J; bases not matched to a gene: 9. CDR3 sequence reads: CASSLNLRDRPYEQYF. In nucleotides, the CDR3 is TGCGCCAGCAGCTTGAACCTCCGGGACAGACCCTACGAGCAGTACTTC.

The chain has TRBV5-1 and TRBJ2-7, with TRBD1 as a possible D gene (5 bases). CDR1 SGHRS and CDR2 YFSETQ come from the germline V gene. CDR3 length: 15 residues. The germline V and J ends were trimmed by 4 bases and 5 bases, with 19 bases remaining between them. The CDR3 protein is CASSQSSMGRDEQYF. The CDR3, as DNA: TGCGCCAGCAGCCAGAGTTCAATGGGCAGGGACGAGCAGTACTTC.

The rearrangement links TRBV10-3 to TRBJ2-2; 7 positions match TRBD2. Looked up from germline, CDR1 is ENHRY and CDR2 is SYGVKD. V dropped 3 bases and J dropped 2; count of bases not matched to a gene: 6. The CDR3 is 16 residues long. The CDR3: CAISDGRRSNTGELFF. CDR3 coding DNA: TGTGCCATCAGTGACGGGAGGAGGTCAAACACCGGGGAGCTGTTTTTT.

This clone has a single count. The chain couples TRBV11-3 to TRBJ2-1, with 9 bases matching TRBD1. There are 18 residues in the CDR3. Trimming at V came to 5 bases and at J to 3 bases, leaving 14 bases not matched to a gene. The germline CDR1 and CDR2 sequences are SGHNT and YENEEA. CDR3 protein: CASSRYPLGQGLYNEQFF. The CDR3 coding sequence is TGTGCCAGCAGCCGATACCCCCTGGGACAGGGACTCTACAATGAGCAGTTCTTC.

The chain uses TRBV6-5 and TRBJ1-1; the match to TRBD1 covers 7 bases. The V and J ends lost 6 bases and 3 bases, in that order; junction bases with no gene match: 7. The CDR3 totals 14 residues. Per the germline V gene, CDR1 is MNHEY and CDR2 is SVGAGI. The CDR3 DNA sequence: TGTGCCAGCAGGTCCGGGACAGCTTACACTGAAGCTTTCTTT. This translates into CASRSGTAYTEAFF.

The sample holds a few counts of this clone. The rearrangement links TRBV18 to TRBJ2-7, with a tentative D call TRBD2 (6 bases). Germline V gene data show CDR1 as KGHSH and CDR2 as LQKENI. The V and J ends lost 2 bases and 2 bases respectively, with 19 bases between them. This CDR3 is built from 17 residues. The CDR3 nucleotides are TGTGCCAGCTCACCAGAGAGAAAGCGGGTGGCCCCCTACGAGCAGTACTTC. It encodes CASSPERKRVAPYEQYF.

This rearrangement joins TRBV6-6 to TRBJ2-5; TRBD2 matches 9 bases. Germline V lookup: CDR1 MNHNY, CDR2 SVGAGI (reference sequence). V was clipped by 3 bases and J by 3 bases; unmatched bases: 8. CDR3 length: 16 residues. CDR3 residues: CASSYSSGGEKETQYF. In DNA form, the CDR3 reads TGTGCCAGCAGTTATAGTAGCGGGGGAGAGAAAGAGACCCAGTACTTC.

The chain carries TRBV6-5 and TRBJ2-1, with TRBD2 as a possible D gene (6 bases). V was shortened by 2 bases and J by 5 bases, with 16 bases between the two germline ends. This CDR3 is 16 amino acids long. Germline CDR1 reads MNHEY; CDR2 reads SVGAGI. The CDR3, as DNA: TGTGCCAGCAGTTACGTTCTCGGGACTGCTGACAATGAGCAGTTCTTC. Its translation: CASSYVLGTADNEQFF.

This clone has a single count. The J gene is TRBJ1-4, the V gene TRBV4-3; D may be TRBD1 (6 bases). This CDR3 region has 15 residues. Germline-derived CDR1 and CDR2 are LGHNA and YSLEER. Between the trimmed V and J ends, which lost 1 base and 8 bases, there was a span of 14 bases. The CDR3 DNA follows: TGCGCCAGCAGCCAAGGAGGGGGAGGGGGGGAAAAACTGTTTTTT. This encodes CASSQGGGGGEKLFF.

This chain joins TRBV21-1 and TRBJ2-7; the listed D gene, TRBD1, was not tested against the DNA. TRBV21-1 is annotated as a pseudogene. The CDR3 totals 17 residues. The CDR3 bases are TGTGCCAGCAGCAGACGACTACAGGACAGGGTATACTACGAGCAGTACTTC. Its translation is CASSRRLQDRVYYEQYF.

This chain joins TRBV28 and TRBJ1-1; D unresolved. Trimming pared 1 base from V and 1 base from J, leaving 10 bases between. The germline V gene has CDR1 MDHEN and CDR2 SYDVKM. The CDR3 covers 15 residues. The CDR3 loop reads CASSLSSGGNTEAFF. CDR3 nucleotides: TGTGCCAGCAGTTTATCTAGCGGTGGGAACACTGAAGCTTTCTTT.

The chain carries TRBV19 and TRBJ1-3; tentative D call: TRBD1 (6 bases). Germline loops: CDR1 LNHDA, CDR2 SQIVND (reference sequence). The V end was cut by 3 bases, the J end by 4 bases, with 22 bases between. This CDR3 spans 18 amino acids. The chain's CDR3 is CASSIYIAGDRRGNTIYF. The DNA of the CDR3 is TGTGCCAGTAGTATCTACATCGCGGGTGACAGGCGCGGAAACACCATATATTTT. The full variable domain, rest sourced from reference TRBV19 and TRBJ1-3, is DGGITQSPKYLFRKEGQNVTLSCEQNLNHDAMYWYRQDPGQGLRLIYYSQIVNDFQKGDIAEGYSVSREKKESFPLTVTSAQKNPTAFYLCASSIYIAGDRRGNTIYFGEGSWLTVV.

The CDR3 bases are TGTGCCAGCAGATCCGAGGGACTAGCGGGAAGGGAGACCCAGTACTTC. It encodes CASRSEGLAGRETQYF. The genes are TRBV28 and TRBJ2-5; 13 nucleotides align to TRBD2. Germline CDR1 is MDHEN and CDR2 is SYDVKM. This CDR3 spans 16 amino acids. J gave up 5 bases and V 6 bases, and 9 bases lay outside the gene matches.

This chain joins TRBV28 and TRBJ2-5; 7 bases align to TRBD1. V dropped 4 bases and J dropped 1; count of bases not matched to a gene: 6. CDR3 length: 15 amino acids. Looked up from germline, CDR1 is MDHEN and CDR2 is SYDVKM. CDR3 loop: CASSSLRGFQETQYF. The CDR3 DNA is TGTGCCAGCAGTTCACTCAGGGGGTTCCAAGAGACCCAGTACTTC.

The chain combines TRBV14 with TRBJ2-1; D is uncertain. CDR3 length equals 15 residues. Germline V gene sequence: CDR1 SGHDN, CDR2 FVKESK. V was cut by 2 bases and J by 8 bases, with 16 bases left in between. CDR3 DNA: TGTGCCAGCAGCCAATCAGTAGGCCTAGTTGATGAGCAGTTCTTC. Translated: CASSQSVGLVDEQFF.

The chain employs TRBV29-1 and TRBJ2-2; D remains unclear. Germline V gives CDR1 SQVTM, CDR2 ANQGSEA. Trimming stripped 5 bases from V and 6 bases from J, with 4 bases between. This CDR3 has 10 residues. CDR3 DNA: TGCAGCGTTTTAGCCGGGGAGCTGTTTTTT. Translating it yields CSVLAGELFF.

The chain couples TRBV18 to TRBJ2-3, with a tentative D call TRBD1 (5 bases). The CDR3 length is 15 residues. The V gene's germline CDR1 is KGHSH and CDR2 LQKENI. V lost 6 bases and J 0 bases, leaving 13 bases between the germline ends. The CDR3 region is CASSPIGDSTDTQYF. The CDR3 DNA is TGTGCCAGCTCCCCTATAGGGGATAGCACAGATACGCAGTATTTT.

This rearrangement joins TRBV11-2 to TRBJ1-2; D might be TRBD1 (5 bases). The ends were cut back, 6 bases at V and 3 bases at J, with 17 bases in the middle. CDR1 and CDR2 from the germline V gene are SGHAT and FQNNGV. The CDR3 is made up of 15 amino acids. CDR3 protein: CASSLSGLRDYGYTF. The CDR3 DNA is TGTGCCAGCAGTTTATCAGGGCTACGAGACTATGGCTACACCTTC.

This clone was seen a single time. The rearrangement links TRBV7-2 to TRBJ2-1; possible D gene TRBD2, 6 bases. This CDR3 region has 15 residues. Germline CDR1 SGHTA, CDR2 FQGNSA. The V and J ends lost 5 bases and 0 bases respectively, with 11 bases between them. The CDR3 is CASSPVTSSYNEQFF. The CDR3, as DNA: TGTGCCAGCAGCCCCGTGACTAGCTCCTACAATGAGCAGTTCTTC.

V is TRBV27 and J is TRBJ1-4; D is ambiguous. The length of the CDR3 is 13 residues. Germline loops: CDR1 MNHEY, CDR2 SMNVEV (reference sequence). Trimming left V 5 bases short and J 7 bases short, with 11 bases between. CDR3 bases: TGTGCCAGCAGTCCAAGAGGGATTGAAAAACTGTTTTTT. Protein product: CASSPRGIEKLFF.